These 19 T cell receptor beta chains originate from one sample sequenced in a study of blood T cell repertoires in COVID-19. Clones were sequenced by immunoSEQ multiplex PCR, and TCRdb holds only the in-frame ones, with some missing. The sample lists about 220,000 clones, less than 90% seen once, with 5.1% in the top ten. Sequencing was performed on peripheral blood. These receptors were taken from a woman aged 60 to 75 who had recovered from COVID-19.

The gene calls are TRBV2 and TRBJ2-3, with TRBD2 identical over 8 bases. Germline V lookup: CDR1 SNHLY, CDR2 FYNNEI. There are 16 residues in the CDR3. J lost 2 bases, V lost 4 bases, and 8 bases had no gene match. In DNA form, the CDR3 reads TGTGCCAGCAGTGTAGAGCGGGGGATGCACACAGATACGCAGTATTTT. Translating gives CASSVERGMHTDTQYF.

The genes are TRBV30 and TRBJ2-3; 9 nucleotides align to TRBD1. Germline V gives CDR1 GTSNPN, CDR2 SVGIG (reference sequence). CDR3 size: 15 residues. Trimming removed 1 base from V and 0 bases from J; junction bases left unmatched: 2. In nucleotides, the CDR3 is TGTGCCTGGAGTGGTGGACAGGGGAGCACAGATACGCAGTATTTT. It specifies CAWSGGQGSTDTQYF.

The sample holds many counts of this clone. The chain combines TRBV29-1 with TRBJ2-1, with TRBD2 as a possible D gene (6 bases). This CDR3 contains 13 residues. The ends were cut back, 7 bases at V and 2 bases at J, with 12 bases in the middle. Per germline, CDR1 SQVTM and CDR2 ANQGSEA. The CDR3 coding sequence is TGCAGCGCCTGGGGGAGGACCTACAATGAGCAGTTCTTC. Encoded protein: CSAWGRTYNEQFF.

The J gene is TRBJ2-1, the V gene TRBV9, with 9 bases aligning to TRBD2. Germline loops: CDR1 SGDLS, CDR2 YYNGEE. The CDR3 loop spans 16 amino acids. Trimming took 3 bases from V and 8 from J; bases not matched to a gene: 12. The CDR3 DNA reads as TGTGCCAGCAGCGCCCAAGGTGGTAGCGGGGGTGATGAGCAGTTCTTC. Encoded protein: CASSAQGGSGGDEQFF.

The V gene is TRBV5-1, the J gene TRBJ1-4; TRBD1 might be the D (6 bases). CDR1 and CDR2 (germline): SGHRS, YFSETQ. V lost 4 bases to trimming and J lost 5 bases, with 15 bases between them. The CDR3 is 15 amino acids. CDR3 in amino acids: CASSPRQASNEKLFF. In nucleotides, the CDR3 is TGCGCCAGCAGCCCACGACAGGCCTCAAATGAAAAACTGTTTTTT.

The chain links TRBV6-5 to TRBJ1-4; perhaps TRBD1 as D (5 bases). CDR3 length equals 15 residues. Germline values: CDR1 MNHEY, CDR2 SVGAGI. Trimming left V 5 bases short and J 10 bases short, with 20 bases between. CDR3 sequence reads: CASSQTYTGGGKLFF. The CDR3 nucleotides are TGTGCCAGCAGTCAGACATACACTGGGGGGGGAAAACTGTTTTTT.

The J gene is TRBJ2-5, the V gene TRBV13; the match to TRBD2 covers 13 bases. CDR3 length: 16 residues. V trimming: 5 bases; J trimming: 7 bases; junction bases outside the gene matches: 10. Germline CDR1 is PRHDT and CDR2 is FYEKMQ (reference sequence). The CDR3 region has the DNA TGTGCCAGCAGCGGTCTACTAGCGGGGGGGCACGGGACCCAGTACTTC. This encodes CASSGLLAGGHGTQYF.

Only a few counts were recorded for this clone. This chain joins TRBV14 and TRBJ1-6, with D uncertain. The CDR3 covers 13 residues. From germline, CDR1 is SGHDN and CDR2 FVKESK. The V end lost 8 bases, the J end lost 7 bases, and 12 bases lay between the germline ends. The chain's CDR3 is CASRFSGNSPLHF. Written as DNA, the CDR3 is TGTGCCAGCCGGTTTAGCGGCAATTCACCCCTCCACTTT.

The chain joins TRBV19 to TRBJ2-7, with 7 bases lining up with TRBD1. V lost 3 bases to trimming and J lost 0 bases; unmatched junction nucleotides: 8. The germline V gene has CDR1 LNHDA and CDR2 SQIVND (reference sequence). The CDR3 extends over 16 amino acids. The CDR3 reads CASSIRDRASSYEQYF. DNA for the CDR3: TGTGCCAGTAGTATCAGAGACAGGGCTTCCTCCTACGAGCAGTACTTC. The full variable domain, completed using reference TRBV19 and TRBJ2-7, is DGGITQSPKYLFRKEGQNVTLSCEQNLNHDAMYWYRQDPGQGLRLIYYSQIVNDFQKGDIAEGYSVSREKKESFPLTVTSAQKNPTAFYLCASSIRDRASSYEQYFGPGTRLTVT.

The chain combines TRBV5-1 with TRBJ1-2, with D unclear. This CDR3 is 14 amino acids long. V was trimmed by 4 bases and J by 4 bases, leaving 14 bases between them. The germline CDR1 and CDR2 sequences are SGHRS and YFSETQ. The CDR3 nucleotides read TGCGCCAGCAGCGATACAAGAAGCGGCTATGGCTACACCTTC. Translation gives CASSDTRSGYGYTF.

The J gene is TRBJ1-1, the V gene TRBV27; no reliable D call. V gave up 6 bases and J gave up 7 bases, with 21 bases separating them. The CDR3 covers 15 residues. The germline V gene encodes CDR1 MNHEY and CDR2 SMNVEV (reference sequence). CDR3 sequence reads: CASSPGGFSIIEAFF. CDR3 in DNA: TGTGCCAGCAGCCCCGGCGGGTTTTCTATAATTGAAGCTTTCTTT.

This chain connects TRBV5-5 to TRBJ1-3; the match to TRBD1 covers 9 bases. CDR1 is SGHKS, CDR2 YYEKEE, per germline (reference sequence). V trimming: 4 bases; J trimming: 0 bases; junction bases outside the gene matches: 8. The CDR3 consists of 17 residues. DNA for the CDR3: TGTGCCAGCAGCCCCGGACAGGGGCTTAACTCTGGAAACACCATATATTTT. This encodes CASSPGQGLNSGNTIYF.

This chain uses TRBV10-3 with TRBJ2-1; 11 nucleotides match TRBD1. Germline loops: CDR1 ENHRY, CDR2 SYGVKD. The junction had 7 bases not matched to a gene; V was cut back by 2 bases and J by 10 bases. There are 15 residues in the CDR3. The CDR3: CAISEGTGGLWEQFF. The CDR3 nucleotides read TGTGCCATCAGTGAGGGGACAGGGGGACTTTGGGAGCAGTTCTTC.

The chain links TRBV2 to TRBJ2-7; the D gene is possibly TRBD2 (6 bases). The CDR3 has 16 amino acids. CDR1 and CDR2 from the germline V gene are SNHLY and FYNNEI. Trimming removed 3 bases from V and 3 bases from J, with 18 bases in between. CDR3 amino acids: CASSEAGLAGNYEQYF. In nucleotides, the CDR3 is TGTGCCAGCAGTGAGGCTGGGTTGGCGGGGAACTACGAGCAGTACTTC.

This clone was picked up a small number of times. This rearrangement joins TRBV24-1 to TRBJ2-7; the D is unclear. CDR3 length: 13 amino acids. Trimming removed 3 bases at V and 5 bases at J, with 10 bases between. Germline lookup yields CDR1 KGHDR and CDR2 SFDVKD. The CDR3 DNA follows: TGTGCCACCAGTGATCCTGGAGAAAACGAGCAGTACTTC. Protein sequence: CATSDPGENEQYF.

J is TRBJ2-5 and V is TRBV4-1; the match to TRBD2 covers 9 bases. Germline-derived CDR1 and CDR2 are MGHRA and YSYEKL. CDR3 length: 15 amino acids. Trimming took 1 base from V and 5 from J; bases not matched to a gene: 5. The CDR3 DNA reads TGCGCCAGCAGCCAAGCTCAGCGGGGGGAGGAGACCCAGTACTTC. It yields the protein CASSQAQRGEETQYF.

This chain uses TRBV7-6 with TRBJ2-5, with 8 bases fitting TRBD1. The CDR3 has 17 residues. CDR1 is SGHVS, CDR2 FNYEAQ, per germline. With 5 bases clipped from V and 5 bases from J, the junction kept 16 bases outside the gene matches. The CDR3, as DNA: TGTGCCAGCAGCCGGACAGGGATTGATCAGTTCTGGGAGACCCAGTACTTC. Translation gives CASSRTGIDQFWETQYF.

The chain couples TRBV24-1 to TRBJ1-3, with a tentative D call TRBD1 (5 bases). This CDR3 spans 18 amino acids. The V end lost 0 bases, the J end lost 0 bases, and 14 bases lay between the germline ends. Germline CDR1 is KGHDR and CDR2 is SFDVKD. CDR3 sequence: CATSDLSGGGYSGNTIYF. In nucleotides, the CDR3 is TGTGCCACCAGTGATTTGTCCGGCGGGGGGTACTCTGGAAACACCATATATTTT.

The chain carries TRBV5-1 and TRBJ2-1, with TRBD2 identical over 9 bases. This CDR3 region has 15 residues. V gave up 5 bases and J gave up 5 bases; unmatched junction bases: 8. Germline-derived CDR1 and CDR2 are SGHRS and YFSETQ. Written as DNA, the CDR3 is TGCGCCAGCAGAAGAAGCGGGGGGCCAAACAATGAGCAGTTCTTC. Residues: CASRRSGGPNNEQFF. Based on the CDR3 plus reference TRBV5-1 and TRBJ2-1, the full variable domain is KAGVTQTPRYLIKTRGQQVTLSCSPISGHRSVSWYQQTPGQGLQFLFEYFSETQRNKGNFPGRFSGRQFSNSRSEMNVSTLELGDSALYLCASRRSGGPNNEQFFGPGTRLTVL.